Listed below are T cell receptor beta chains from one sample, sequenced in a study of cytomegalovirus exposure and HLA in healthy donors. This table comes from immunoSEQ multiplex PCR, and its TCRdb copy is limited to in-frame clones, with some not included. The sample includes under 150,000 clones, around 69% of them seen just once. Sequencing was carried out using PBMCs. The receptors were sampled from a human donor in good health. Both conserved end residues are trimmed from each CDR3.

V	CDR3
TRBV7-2	ASSTQPGTTRPQPQH
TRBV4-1	ASSQASTGGTGELF
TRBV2	ASSERGGRTEAF
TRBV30	AWSVQNRGRDGYT
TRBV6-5	PPTRGPRKIDTQY
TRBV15	ATSRVGSGGQPQH
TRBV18	ASSPGAGVGTEAF
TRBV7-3	ASSRTSGRLGDEQF
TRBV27	ASLSGANVLT
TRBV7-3	ASGPGGVDREQY
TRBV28	ASTPSSGSGNEQF
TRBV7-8	ASSVDWDRGNYGYT
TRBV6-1	ASSLGASYEQY
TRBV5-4	ASSLFPGDSSNQPQH
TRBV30	AWADRAGEKLF
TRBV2	ASRGGLARYEQY
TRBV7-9	ASSLRMSAGVNEKLF
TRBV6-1	ASSRSDTQY
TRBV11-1	ASSLHGLAGTTDTQY
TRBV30	AWTTWDRYNSPLH
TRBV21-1	ASSKGAGGYGYT
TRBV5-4	ASSLNPGNNEQF
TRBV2	ASREYRVGTEAF
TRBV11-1	ASSPGTGEQY